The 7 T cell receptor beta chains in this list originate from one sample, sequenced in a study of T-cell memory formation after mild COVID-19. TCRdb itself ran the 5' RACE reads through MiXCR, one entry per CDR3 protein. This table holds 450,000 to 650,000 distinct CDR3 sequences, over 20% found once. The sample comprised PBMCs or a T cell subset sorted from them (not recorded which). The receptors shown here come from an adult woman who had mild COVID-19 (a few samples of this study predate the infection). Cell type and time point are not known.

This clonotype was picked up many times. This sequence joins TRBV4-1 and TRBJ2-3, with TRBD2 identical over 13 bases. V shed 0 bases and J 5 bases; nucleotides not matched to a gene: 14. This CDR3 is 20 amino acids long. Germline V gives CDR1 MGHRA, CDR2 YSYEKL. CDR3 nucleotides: TGCGCCAGCAGCCAAGAAGGGAGGACTAGCGGGAGTTTCCGCGGAGATACGCAGTATTTT. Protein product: CASSQEGRTSGSFRGDTQYF.

In nucleotides, the CDR3 is TGCAGTGCTAGGCCGATAGCGGGCCAAGAGACCCAGTACTTC. Protein product: CSARPIAGQETQYF. The J gene is TRBJ2-5, the V gene TRBV20-1; 7 nucleotides line up with TRBD2. This CDR3 region has 14 residues. J gave up 1 base and V 3 bases, and 5 bases lay outside the gene matches. The germline V gene has CDR1 DFQATT and CDR2 SNEGSKA (reference sequence).

The CDR3 loop is CASSPGRRSGNTIYF. DNA for the CDR3: TGTGCCAGCAGCCCCGGCCGTAGGTCAGGAAACACCATATATTTT. The chain joins TRBV7-2 to TRBJ1-3; no clear D. The germline V gene encodes CDR1 SGHTA and CDR2 FQGNSA. This CDR3 spans 15 amino acids. Trimming cost V 5 bases and J 4 bases, with 15 bases left between them. Looking up the rest from reference TRBV7-2 and TRBJ1-3 gives the full variable domain: GAGVSQSPSNKVTEKGKDVELRCDPISGHTALYWYRQSLGQGLEFLIYFQGNSAPDKSGLPSDRFSAERTGGSVSTLTIQRTQQEDSAVYLCASSPGRRSGNTIYFGEGSWLTVV.

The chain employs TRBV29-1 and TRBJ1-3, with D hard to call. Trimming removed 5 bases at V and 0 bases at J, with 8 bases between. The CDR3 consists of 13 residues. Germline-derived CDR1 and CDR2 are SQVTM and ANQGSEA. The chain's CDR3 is CSVKSASGNTIYF. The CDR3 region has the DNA TGCAGCGTTAAAAGTGCCTCTGGAAACACCATATATTTT.

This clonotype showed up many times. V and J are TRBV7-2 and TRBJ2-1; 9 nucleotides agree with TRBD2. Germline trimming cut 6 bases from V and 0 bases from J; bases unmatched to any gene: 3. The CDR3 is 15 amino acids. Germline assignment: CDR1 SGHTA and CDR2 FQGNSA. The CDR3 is CASSVSGSSYNEQFF. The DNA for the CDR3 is TGTGCCAGCAGTGTTAGCGGGAGCTCCTACAATGAGCAGTTCTTC.

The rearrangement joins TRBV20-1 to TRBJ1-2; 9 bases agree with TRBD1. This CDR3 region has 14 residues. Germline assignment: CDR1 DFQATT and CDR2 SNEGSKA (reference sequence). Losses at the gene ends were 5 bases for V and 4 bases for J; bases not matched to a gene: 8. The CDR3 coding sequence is TGCAGTGCTCACCACAGGGGGCAGGGCTATGGCTACACCTTC. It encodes CSAHHRGQGYGYTF.

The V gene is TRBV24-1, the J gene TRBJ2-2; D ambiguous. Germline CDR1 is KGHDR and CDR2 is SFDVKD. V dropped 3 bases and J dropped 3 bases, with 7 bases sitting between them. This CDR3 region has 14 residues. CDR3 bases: TGTGCCACCAGTGATCGACGGTACACCGGGGAGCTGTTTTTT. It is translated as CATSDRRYTGELFF.